This TCR beta chain emerged from a study of blood T cell repertoires in COVID-19. Study information: Some COVID-19 samples were acute and others convalescent; all came from the United States, Italy and Spain.

Per the original data handling: Amplification from reference gene primers served as the basis for estimated nucleated cell counts. TCRdb's copy holds only in-frame clones and misses some; the assay was immunoSEQ multiplex PCR. V, J and clone size derive from that table, while D and trimming were established from the DNA sequence. Of fewer than 350,000 clones listed, around 90% are singletons. Trimming at V came to 1 base and at J to 6 bases, leaving 9 bases not matched to a gene. The CDR3 is made up of 15 amino acids. Germline CDR1 reads SGHDN; CDR2 reads FVKESK. Sequenced input: peripheral blood. The chain combines TRBV14 with TRBJ2-7; 7 bases line up with TRBD2. This receptor was obtained from a woman between 25 and 40 years old with COVID-19, enrolled during active disease. The CDR3 DNA sequence: TGTGCCAGCAGCCAAGTCGGAGGGAGGGCCGGCGAGCAGTACTTC. Its protein is CASSQVGGRAGEQYF.